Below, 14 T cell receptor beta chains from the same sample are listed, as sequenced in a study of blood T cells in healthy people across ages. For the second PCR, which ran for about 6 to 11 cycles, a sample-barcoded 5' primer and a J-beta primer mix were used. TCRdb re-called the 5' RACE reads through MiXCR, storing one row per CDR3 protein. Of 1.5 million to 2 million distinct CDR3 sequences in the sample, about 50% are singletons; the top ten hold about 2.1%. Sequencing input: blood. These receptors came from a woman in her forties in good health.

In DNA, the CDR3 is TGTGCCAGCAGCGGACGGACAGGGGGGACTTCCTACGAGCAGTACTTC. As protein: CASSGRTGGTSYEQYF. This sequence joins TRBV7-2 and TRBJ2-7; 10 positions match TRBD1. Germline V gene sequence: CDR1 SGHTA, CDR2 FQGNSA. Trimming took 5 bases from V and 1 from J; bases not matched to a gene: 8. The CDR3 runs 16 residues.

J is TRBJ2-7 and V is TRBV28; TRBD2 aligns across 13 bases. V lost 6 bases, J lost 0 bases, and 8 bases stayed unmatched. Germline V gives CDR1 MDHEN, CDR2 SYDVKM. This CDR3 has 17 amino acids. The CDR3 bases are TGTGCCAGCAGGCGACTAGCGGGGGGCGAAAGCTCCTACGAGCAGTACTTC. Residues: CASRRLAGGESSYEQYF.

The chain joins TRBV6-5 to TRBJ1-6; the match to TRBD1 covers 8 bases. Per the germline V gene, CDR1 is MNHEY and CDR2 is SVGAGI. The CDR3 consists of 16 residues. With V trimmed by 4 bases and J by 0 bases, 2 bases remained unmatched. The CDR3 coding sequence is TGTGCCAGCAGTTCAACAGGGGGCTCCTATAATTCACCCCTCCACTTT. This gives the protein CASSSTGGSYNSPLHF.

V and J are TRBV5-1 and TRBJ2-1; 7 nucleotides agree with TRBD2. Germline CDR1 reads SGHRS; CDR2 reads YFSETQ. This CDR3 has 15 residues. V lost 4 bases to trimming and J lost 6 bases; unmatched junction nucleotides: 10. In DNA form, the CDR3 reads TGCGCCAGCAGCGCCGGACTAGAACCATCCAATGAGCAGTTCTTC. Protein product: CASSAGLEPSNEQFF.

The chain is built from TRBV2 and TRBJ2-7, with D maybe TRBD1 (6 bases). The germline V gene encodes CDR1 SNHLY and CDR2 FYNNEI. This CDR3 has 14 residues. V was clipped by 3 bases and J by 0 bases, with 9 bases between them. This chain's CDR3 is CASSDDRYSYEQYF. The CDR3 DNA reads TGTGCCAGCAGTGATGACAGGTACTCCTACGAGCAGTACTTC.

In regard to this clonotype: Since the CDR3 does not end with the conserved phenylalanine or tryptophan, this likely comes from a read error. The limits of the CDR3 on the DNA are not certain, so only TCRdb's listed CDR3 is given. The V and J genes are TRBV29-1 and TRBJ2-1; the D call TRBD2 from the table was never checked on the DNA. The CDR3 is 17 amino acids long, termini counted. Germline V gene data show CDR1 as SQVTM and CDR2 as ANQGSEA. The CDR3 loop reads CSVVLVAGEVHGYTFGS.

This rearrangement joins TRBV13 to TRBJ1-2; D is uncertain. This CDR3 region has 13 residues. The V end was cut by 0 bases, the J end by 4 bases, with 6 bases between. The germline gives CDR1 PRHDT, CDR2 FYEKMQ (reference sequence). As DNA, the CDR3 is TGTGCCAGCAGCTTAGGCAACGGCTATGGCTACACCTTC. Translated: CASSLGNGYGYTF.

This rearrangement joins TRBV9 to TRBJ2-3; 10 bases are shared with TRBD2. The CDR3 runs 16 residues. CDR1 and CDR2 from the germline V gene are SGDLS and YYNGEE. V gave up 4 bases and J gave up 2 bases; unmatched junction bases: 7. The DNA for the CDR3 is TGTGCCAGCAGCCCCCTAGCGGGGGACTTCACAGATACGCAGTATTTT. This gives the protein CASSPLAGDFTDTQYF. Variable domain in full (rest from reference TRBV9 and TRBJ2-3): DSGVTQTPKHLITATGQRVTLRCSPRSGDLSVYWYQQSLDQGLQFLIQYYNGEERAKGNILERFSAQQFPDLHSELNLSSLELGDSALYFCASSPLAGDFTDTQYFGPGTRLTVL.

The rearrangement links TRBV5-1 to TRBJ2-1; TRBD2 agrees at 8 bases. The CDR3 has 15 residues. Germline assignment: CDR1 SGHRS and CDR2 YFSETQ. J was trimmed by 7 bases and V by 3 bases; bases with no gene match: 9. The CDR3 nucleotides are TGCGCCAGCAGCTGGGTCGGGGGGGCTGGGAATGAGCAGTTCTTC. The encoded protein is CASSWVGGAGNEQFF.

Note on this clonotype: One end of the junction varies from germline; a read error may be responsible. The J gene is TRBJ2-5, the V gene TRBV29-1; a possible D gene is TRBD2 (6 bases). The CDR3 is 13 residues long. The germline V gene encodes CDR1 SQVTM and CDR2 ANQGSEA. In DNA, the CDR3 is TGCAGCGTGAAGGGACTGGTCCAAGAGACCCAGCACTTC. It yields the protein CSVKGLVQETQHF.

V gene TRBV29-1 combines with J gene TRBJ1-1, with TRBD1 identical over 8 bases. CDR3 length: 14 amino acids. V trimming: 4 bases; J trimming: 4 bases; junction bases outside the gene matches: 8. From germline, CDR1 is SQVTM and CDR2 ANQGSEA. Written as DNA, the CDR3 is TGCAGCGTTGCGGCAGGGGGCGAGGGCACTGAAGCTTTCTTT. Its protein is CSVAAGGEGTEAFF.

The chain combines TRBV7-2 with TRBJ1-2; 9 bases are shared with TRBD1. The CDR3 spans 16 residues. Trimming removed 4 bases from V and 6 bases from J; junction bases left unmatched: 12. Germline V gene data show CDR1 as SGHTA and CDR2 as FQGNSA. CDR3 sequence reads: CASSSRYRTGEDGYTF. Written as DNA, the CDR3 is TGTGCCAGCAGCTCTAGATATCGGACAGGGGAGGATGGCTACACCTTC.

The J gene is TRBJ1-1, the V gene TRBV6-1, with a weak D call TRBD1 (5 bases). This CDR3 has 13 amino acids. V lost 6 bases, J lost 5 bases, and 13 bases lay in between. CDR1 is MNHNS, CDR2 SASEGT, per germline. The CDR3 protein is CASRPRGSTEAFF. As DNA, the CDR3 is TGTGCCAGCAGGCCACGGGGGAGTACTGAAGCTTTCTTT.

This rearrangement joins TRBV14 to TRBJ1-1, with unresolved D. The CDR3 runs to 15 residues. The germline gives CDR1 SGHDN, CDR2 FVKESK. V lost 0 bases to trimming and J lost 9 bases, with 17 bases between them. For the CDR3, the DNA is TGTGCCAGCAGCCAAGAGGGAGGGCTCCCTGAAAAAGCTTTCTTT. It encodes CASSQEGGLPEKAFF.